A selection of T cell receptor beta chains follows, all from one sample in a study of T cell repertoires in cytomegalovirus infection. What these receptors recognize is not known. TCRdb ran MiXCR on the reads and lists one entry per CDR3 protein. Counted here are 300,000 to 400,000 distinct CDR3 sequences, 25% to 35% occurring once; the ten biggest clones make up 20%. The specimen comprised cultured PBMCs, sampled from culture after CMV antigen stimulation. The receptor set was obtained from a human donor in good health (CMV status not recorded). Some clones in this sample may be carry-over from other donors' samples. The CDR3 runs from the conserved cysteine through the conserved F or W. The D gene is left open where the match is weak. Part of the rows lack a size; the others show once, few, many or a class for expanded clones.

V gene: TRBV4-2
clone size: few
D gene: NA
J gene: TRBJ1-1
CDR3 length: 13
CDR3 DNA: TGTGCCAGCAGCCAAGATGTCCCCACTGAAGCTTTCTTT
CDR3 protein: CASSQDVPTEAFF

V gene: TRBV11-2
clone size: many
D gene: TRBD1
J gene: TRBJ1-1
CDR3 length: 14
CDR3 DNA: TGTGCCAGCAGCCCCGGACAGGGGACCACTGAAGCTTTCTTT
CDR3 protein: CASSPGQGTTEAFF

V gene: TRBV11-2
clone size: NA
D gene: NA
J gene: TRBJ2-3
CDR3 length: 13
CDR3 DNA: TGTGCCAGCGCGGCCTTGCCAGCAGATACGCAGTATTTT
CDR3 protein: CASAALPADTQYF

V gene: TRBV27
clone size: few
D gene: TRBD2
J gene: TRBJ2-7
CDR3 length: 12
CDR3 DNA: TGTGCCAGCAGTTTATGGGGGGGCGAGCAGTACTTC
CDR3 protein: CASSLWGGEQYF

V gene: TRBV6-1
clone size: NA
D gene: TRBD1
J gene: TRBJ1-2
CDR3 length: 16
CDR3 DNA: TGTGCCAGCAGTGAAATGGGACAGGGGGCTGGCTATGGCTACACCTTC
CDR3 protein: CASSEMGQGAGYGYTF

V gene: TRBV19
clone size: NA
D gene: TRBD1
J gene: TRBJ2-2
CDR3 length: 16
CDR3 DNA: TGTGCCAGTAGTATGCGCAGGACAGGGGGCACCGGGGAGCTGTTTTTT
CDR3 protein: CASSMRRTGGTGELFF

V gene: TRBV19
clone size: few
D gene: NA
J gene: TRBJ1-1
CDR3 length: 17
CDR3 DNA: TGTGCCAGTATCCCCACCAGGCCGTTCACGGTGAACACTGAAGCTTTCTTT
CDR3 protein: CASIPTRPFTVNTEAFF

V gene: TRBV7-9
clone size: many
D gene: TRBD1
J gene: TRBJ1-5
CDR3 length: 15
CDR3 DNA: TGTGCCAGCAGCTTAGCAGGGACAGGGGTCCAGCCCCAGCATTTT
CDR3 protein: CASSLAGTGVQPQHF

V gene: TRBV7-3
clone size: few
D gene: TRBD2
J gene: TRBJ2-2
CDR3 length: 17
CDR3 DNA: TGTGCCAGCAGCTTGACGGTCGGACTAGCGGGAGCTGGGGAGCTGTTTTTT
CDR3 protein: CASSLTVGLAGAGELFF

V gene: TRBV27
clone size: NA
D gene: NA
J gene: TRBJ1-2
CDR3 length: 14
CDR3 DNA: TGTGCCAGCAGTCCGATAGACAGGCGCTATGGCTACACCTTC
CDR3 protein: CASSPIDRRYGYTF

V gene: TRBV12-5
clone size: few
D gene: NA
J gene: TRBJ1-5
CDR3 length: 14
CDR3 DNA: TGTGCTAGTGCCCGGGACACCATGAATCAGCCCCAGCATTTT
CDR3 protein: CASARDTMNQPQHF

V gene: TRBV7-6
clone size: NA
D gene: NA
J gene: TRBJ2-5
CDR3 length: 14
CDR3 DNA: TGTGCCAGCAGCTTACTTAGACCCCAAGAGACCCAGTACTTC
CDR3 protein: CASSLLRPQETQYF

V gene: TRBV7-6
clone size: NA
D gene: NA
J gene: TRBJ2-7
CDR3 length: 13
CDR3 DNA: TGTGCCAGCAGCCCGCCGGGCGGCCACGAGCAGTACTTC
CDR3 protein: CASSPPGGHEQYF

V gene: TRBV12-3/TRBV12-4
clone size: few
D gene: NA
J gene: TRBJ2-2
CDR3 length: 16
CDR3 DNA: TGTGCCAGCAGTTTACGGGGCCGGGTTAACACCGGGGAGCTGTTTTTT
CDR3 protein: CASSLRGRVNTGELFF

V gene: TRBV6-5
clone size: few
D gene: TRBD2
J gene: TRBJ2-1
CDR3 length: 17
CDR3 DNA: TGTGCCAGCAGTTCCCCGGTCGAGCGGGAGGACTACAATGAGCAGTTCTTC
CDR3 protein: CASSSPVEREDYNEQFF

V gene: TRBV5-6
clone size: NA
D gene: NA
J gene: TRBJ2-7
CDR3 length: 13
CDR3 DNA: TGTGCCAGCAGCTTAGACAGTTCGGGAGAGCAGTACTTC
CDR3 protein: CASSLDSSGEQYF

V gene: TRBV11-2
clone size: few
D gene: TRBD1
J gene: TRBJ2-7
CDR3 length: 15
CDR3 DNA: TGTGCCAGCAGGTTCCCAGGGGGCCTAAGAGGCGAGCAGTACTTC
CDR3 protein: CASRFPGGLRGEQYF

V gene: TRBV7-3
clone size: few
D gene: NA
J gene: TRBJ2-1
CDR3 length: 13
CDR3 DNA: TGTGCCAGCAGCTTAGTCAGGGACAATGAGCAGTTCTTC
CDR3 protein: CASSLVRDNEQFF

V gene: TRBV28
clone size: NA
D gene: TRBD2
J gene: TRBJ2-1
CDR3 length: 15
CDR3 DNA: TGTGCCAGCAGTTCCCCGGGACTAGCGGTCGATGAGCAGTTCTTC
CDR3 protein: CASSSPGLAVDEQFF

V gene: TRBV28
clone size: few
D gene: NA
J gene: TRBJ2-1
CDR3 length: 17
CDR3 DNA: TGTGCCAGCAGTTTTTTACCGGGGATCGGGTCCTACAATGAGCAGTTCTTC
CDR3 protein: CASSFLPGIGSYNEQFF

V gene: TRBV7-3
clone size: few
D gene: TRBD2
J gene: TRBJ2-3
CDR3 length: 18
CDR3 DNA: TGTGCCAGCAGCAAGAGCGGGGGGGGGTCTACTAGCACAGATACGCAGTATTTT
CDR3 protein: CASSKSGGGSTSTDTQYF

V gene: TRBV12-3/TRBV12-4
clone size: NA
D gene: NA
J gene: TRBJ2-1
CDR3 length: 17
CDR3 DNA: TGTGCCAGCAGTTCTTCCTGGGGGCTAGCCCCTGAGAATGAGCAGTTCTTC
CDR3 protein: CASSSSWGLAPENEQFF

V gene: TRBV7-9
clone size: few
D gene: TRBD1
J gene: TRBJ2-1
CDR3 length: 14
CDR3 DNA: TGTGCCAGCAGCGGACAGACAGGGTTGGATGAGCAGTTCTTC
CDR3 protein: CASSGQTGLDEQFF

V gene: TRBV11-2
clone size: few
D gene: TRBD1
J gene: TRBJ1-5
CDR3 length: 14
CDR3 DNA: TGTGCCAGCAGCTTTGGAGGGGGCGGTCAGCCCCAGCATTTT
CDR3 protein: CASSFGGGGQPQHF

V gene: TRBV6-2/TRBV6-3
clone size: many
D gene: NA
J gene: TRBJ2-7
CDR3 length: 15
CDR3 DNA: TGTGCCAGCAGCCTAGGGGGCGGGAGCTCCTACGAGCAGTACTTC
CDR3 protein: CASSLGGGSSYEQYF

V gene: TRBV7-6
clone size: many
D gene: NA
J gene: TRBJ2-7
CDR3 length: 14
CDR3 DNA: TGTGCCAGCAGCTTGGACCAAGCCCCTCTCGAGCAGTACTTC
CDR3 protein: CASSLDQAPLEQYF

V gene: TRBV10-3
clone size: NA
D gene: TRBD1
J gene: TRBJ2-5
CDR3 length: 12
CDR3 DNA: TGTGCCATCGGGACAGGGTCGCAGACCCAGTACTTC
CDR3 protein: CAIGTGSQTQYF

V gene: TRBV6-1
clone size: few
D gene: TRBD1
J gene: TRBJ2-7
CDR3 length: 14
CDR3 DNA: TGTGCCAGCAGTTGGGACAGGGCAATCTACGAGCAGTACTTC
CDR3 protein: CASSWDRAIYEQYF

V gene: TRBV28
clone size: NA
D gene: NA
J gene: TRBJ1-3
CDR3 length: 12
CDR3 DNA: TGTGCCAGCTCGGAAGCTGGAAACACCATATATTTT
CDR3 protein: CASSEAGNTIYF

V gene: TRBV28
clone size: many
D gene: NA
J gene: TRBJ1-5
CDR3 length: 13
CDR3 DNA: TGTGCCACCGCCGCTGATAGCAATCAGCCCCAGCATTTT
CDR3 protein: CATAADSNQPQHF

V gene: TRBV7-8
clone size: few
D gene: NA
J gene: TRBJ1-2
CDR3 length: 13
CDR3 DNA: TGTGCCAGCACCGGGGGGGGGGCGCATGGCTACACCTTC
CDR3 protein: CASTGGGAHGYTF

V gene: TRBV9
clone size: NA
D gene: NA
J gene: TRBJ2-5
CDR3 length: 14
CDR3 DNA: TGTGCCAGCAGCGCAACAGGGCGGAAAGAGACCCAGTACTTC
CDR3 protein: CASSATGRKETQYF

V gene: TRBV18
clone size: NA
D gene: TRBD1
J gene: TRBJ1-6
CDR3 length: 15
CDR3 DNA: TGTGCCAGCTCACCAGATGTGCAGGGGGCTTCACCCCTCCACTTT
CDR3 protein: CASSPDVQGASPLHF

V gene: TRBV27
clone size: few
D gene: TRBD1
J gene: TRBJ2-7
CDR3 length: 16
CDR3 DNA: TGTGCCAGCAGCCCGGCCGGGACAGGGGTGCCCTACGAGCAGTACTTC
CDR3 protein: CASSPAGTGVPYEQYF

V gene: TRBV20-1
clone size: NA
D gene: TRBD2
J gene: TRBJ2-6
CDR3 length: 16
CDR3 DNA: TGCAGTGCCGGGAGACTAGCGGGGGGTGGGGCCAACGTCCTGACTTTC
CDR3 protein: CSAGRLAGGGANVLTF

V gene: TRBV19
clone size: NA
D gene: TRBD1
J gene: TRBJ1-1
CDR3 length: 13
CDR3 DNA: TGTGCCAGTAGTACCGACAGGGGGCTTGAAGCTTTCTTT
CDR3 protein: CASSTDRGLEAFF

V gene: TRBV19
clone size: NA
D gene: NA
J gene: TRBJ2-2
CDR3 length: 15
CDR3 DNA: TGTGCCAGTAGTACGGGATTACAGACCACCGGGGAGCTGTTTTTT
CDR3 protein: CASSTGLQTTGELFF

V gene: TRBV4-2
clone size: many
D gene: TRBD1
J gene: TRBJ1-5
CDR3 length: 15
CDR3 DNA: TGTGCCAGCAGTCCTGACAGGGTAAGCAATCAGCCCCAGCATTTT
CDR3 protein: CASSPDRVSNQPQHF

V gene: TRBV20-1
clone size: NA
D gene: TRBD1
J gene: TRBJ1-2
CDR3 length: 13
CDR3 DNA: TGCAGTGCTAGCAGGCAGGGGGACTATGGCTACACCTTC
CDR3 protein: CSASRQGDYGYTF

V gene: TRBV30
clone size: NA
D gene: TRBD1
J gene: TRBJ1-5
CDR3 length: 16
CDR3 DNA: TGTGCCTGGGAGACAGGGAATATTGTTGGCAATCAGCCCCAGCATTTT
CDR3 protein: CAWETGNIVGNQPQHF

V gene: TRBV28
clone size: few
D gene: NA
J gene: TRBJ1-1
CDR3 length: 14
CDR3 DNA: TGTGCCAGCAGTCAACTACGGGACTTTCCTGAAGCTTTCTTT
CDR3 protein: CASSQLRDFPEAFF

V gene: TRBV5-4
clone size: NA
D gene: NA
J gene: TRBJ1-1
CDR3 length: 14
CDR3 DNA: TGTGCCAGCGCCGTCGGACCGATGAACACTGAAGCTTTCTTT
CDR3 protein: CASAVGPMNTEAFF

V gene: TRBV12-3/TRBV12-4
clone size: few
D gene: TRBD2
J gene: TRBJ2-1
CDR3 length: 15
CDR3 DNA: TGTGCCAGCAGTCTGACTAGCGGGAGTAGGAATGAGCAGTTCTTC
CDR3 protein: CASSLTSGSRNEQFF

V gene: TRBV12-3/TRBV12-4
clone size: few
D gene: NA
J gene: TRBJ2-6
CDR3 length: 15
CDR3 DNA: TGTGCCAGCAGTTTCATGGGTTCTGGGGCCAACGTCCTGACTTTC
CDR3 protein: CASSFMGSGANVLTF

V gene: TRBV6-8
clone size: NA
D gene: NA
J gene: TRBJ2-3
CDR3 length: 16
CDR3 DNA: TGTGCCAGCAGGGAGAACCCTAGTCCTGGGGCAGATACGCAGTATTTT
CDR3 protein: CASRENPSPGADTQYF

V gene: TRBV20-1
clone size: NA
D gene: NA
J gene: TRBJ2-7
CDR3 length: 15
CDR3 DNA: TGCAGTGCTAGTATCCGAAAACTAGGGGCCTACGAGCAGTACTTC
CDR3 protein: CSASIRKLGAYEQYF

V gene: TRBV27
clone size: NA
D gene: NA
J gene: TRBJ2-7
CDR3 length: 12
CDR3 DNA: TGTGCCAGCAGTTTGGGGCCTACCGAGCAGTACTTC
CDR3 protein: CASSLGPTEQYF

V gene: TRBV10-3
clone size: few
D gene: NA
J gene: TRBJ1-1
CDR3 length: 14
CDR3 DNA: TGTGCCATCAGTGGAACGGACAGCCTGATTGAAGCTTTCTTT
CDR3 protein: CAISGTDSLIEAFF

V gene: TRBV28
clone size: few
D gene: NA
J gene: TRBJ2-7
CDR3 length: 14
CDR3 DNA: TGTGCCAGCAGTTTATTTAGACTTAACTACGAGCAGTACTTC
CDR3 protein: CASSLFRLNYEQYF

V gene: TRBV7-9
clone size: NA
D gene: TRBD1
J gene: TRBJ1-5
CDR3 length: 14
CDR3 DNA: TGTGCCAGCAGCCGGCCAGGGGGAGATCAGCCCCAGCATTTT
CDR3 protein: CASSRPGGDQPQHF

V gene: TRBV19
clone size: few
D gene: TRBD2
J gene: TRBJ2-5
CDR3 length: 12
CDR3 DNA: TGTGCCAGCGGGACTACCCAAGAGACCCAGTACTTC
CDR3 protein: CASGTTQETQYF

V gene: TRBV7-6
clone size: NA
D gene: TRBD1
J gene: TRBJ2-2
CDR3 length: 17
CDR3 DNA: TGTGCCAGCAGCTTAGGGCCGGGACAGGGTTCCACCGGGGAGCTGTTTTTT
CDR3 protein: CASSLGPGQGSTGELFF

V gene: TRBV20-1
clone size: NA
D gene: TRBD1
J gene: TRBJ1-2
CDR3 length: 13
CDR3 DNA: TGCAGTGCCCAACAGGGGGATAACTATGGCTACACCTTC
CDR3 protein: CSAQQGDNYGYTF

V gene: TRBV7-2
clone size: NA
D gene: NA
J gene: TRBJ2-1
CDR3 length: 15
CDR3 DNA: TGTGCCAGCAGCGTAGGGTCTCCCAGCTACAATGAGCAGTTCTTC
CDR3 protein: CASSVGSPSYNEQFF

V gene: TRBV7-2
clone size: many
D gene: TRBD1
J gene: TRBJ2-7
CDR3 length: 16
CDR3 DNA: TGTGCCAGCAGCTTAGGGACAGGGGTCTTCTCCTACGAGCAGTACTTC
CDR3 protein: CASSLGTGVFSYEQYF

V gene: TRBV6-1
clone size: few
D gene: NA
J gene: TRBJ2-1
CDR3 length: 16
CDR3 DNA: TGTGCCAGCAGACCGGGTCCTCGGCACTCCTACAATGAGCAGTTCTTC
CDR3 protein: CASRPGPRHSYNEQFF

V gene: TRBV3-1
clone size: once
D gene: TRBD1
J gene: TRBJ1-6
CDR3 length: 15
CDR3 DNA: TGTGCCAGCAGCCAAGTCGAACAGGGGGGTTCACCCCTCCACTTT
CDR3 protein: CASSQVEQGGSPLHF